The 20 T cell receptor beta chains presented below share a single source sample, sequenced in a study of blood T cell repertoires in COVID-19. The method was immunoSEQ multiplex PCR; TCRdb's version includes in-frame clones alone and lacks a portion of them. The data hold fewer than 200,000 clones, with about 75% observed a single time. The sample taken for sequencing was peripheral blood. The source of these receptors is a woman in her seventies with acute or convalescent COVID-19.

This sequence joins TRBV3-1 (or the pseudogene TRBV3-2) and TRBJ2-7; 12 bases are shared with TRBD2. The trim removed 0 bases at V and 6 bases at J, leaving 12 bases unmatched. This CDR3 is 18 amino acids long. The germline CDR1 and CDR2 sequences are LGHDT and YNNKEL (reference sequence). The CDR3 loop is CASSQDRSTSGRTPEQYF. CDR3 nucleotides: TGTGCCAGCAGCCAAGATCGTTCTACTAGCGGGAGGACCCCCGAGCAGTACTTC.

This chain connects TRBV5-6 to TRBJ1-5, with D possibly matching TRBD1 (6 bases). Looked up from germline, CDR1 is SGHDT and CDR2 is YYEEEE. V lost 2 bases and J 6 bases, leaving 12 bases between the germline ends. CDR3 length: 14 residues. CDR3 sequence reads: CASSLGQGFQPQHF. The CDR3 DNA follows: TGTGCCAGCAGCTTAGGGCAGGGGTTTCAGCCCCAGCATTTT.

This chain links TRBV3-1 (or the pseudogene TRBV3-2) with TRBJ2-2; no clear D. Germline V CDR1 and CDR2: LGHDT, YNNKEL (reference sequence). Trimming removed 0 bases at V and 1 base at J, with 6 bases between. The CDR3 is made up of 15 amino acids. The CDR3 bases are TGTGCCAGCAGCCAAGATCCCGGGAACACCGGGGAGCTGTTTTTT. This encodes CASSQDPGNTGELFF.

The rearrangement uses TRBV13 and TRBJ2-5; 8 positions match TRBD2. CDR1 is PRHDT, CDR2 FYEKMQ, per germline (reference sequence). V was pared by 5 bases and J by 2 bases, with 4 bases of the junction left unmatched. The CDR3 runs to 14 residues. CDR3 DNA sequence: TGTGCCAGCAGCCCGATAGCGGGACAAGAGACCCAGTACTTC. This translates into CASSPIAGQETQYF.

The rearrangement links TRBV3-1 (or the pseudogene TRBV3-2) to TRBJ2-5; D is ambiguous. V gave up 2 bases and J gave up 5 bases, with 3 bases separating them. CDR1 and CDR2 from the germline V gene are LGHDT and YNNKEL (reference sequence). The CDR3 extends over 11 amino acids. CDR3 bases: TGTGCCAGCAGCCAACGGGAGACCCAGTACTTC. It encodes CASSQRETQYF.

CDR3 amino acids: CASSYSAPNTGELFF. The CDR3 DNA reads as TGTGCCAGCAGTTACTCGGCACCGAACACCGGGGAGCTGTTTTTT. J is TRBJ2-2 and V is TRBV6-6; no clear D. The V end was cut by 0 bases, the J end by 0 bases, with 5 bases between. The CDR3 spans 15 residues. CDR1 is MNHNY, CDR2 SVGAGI, per germline (reference sequence).

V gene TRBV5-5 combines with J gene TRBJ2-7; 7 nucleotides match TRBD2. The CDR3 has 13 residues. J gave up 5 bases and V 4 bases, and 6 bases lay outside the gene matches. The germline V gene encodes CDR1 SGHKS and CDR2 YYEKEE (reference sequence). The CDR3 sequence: CASSPRGDHEQYF. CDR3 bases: TGTGCCAGCAGCCCCCGGGGGGACCACGAGCAGTACTTC.

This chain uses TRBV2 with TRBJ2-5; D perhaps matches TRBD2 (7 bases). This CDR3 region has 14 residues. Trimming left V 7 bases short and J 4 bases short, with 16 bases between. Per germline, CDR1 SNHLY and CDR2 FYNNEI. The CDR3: CASTFGGGGETQYF. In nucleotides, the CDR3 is TGTGCCAGCACTTTCGGGGGAGGGGGAGAGACCCAGTACTTC.

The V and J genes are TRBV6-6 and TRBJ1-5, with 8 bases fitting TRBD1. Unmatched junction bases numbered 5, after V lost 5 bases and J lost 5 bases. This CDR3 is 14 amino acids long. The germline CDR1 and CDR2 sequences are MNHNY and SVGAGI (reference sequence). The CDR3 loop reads CASSPQGGDQPQHF. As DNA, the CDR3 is TGTGCCAGCAGTCCACAGGGGGGAGATCAGCCCCAGCATTTT.

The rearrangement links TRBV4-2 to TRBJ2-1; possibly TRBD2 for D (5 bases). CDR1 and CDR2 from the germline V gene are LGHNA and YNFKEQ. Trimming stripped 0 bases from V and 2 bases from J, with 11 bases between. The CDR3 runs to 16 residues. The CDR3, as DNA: TGTGCCAGCAGCCAAGACAACCGGGGAGCCTACAATGAGCAGTTCTTC. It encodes CASSQDNRGAYNEQFF.

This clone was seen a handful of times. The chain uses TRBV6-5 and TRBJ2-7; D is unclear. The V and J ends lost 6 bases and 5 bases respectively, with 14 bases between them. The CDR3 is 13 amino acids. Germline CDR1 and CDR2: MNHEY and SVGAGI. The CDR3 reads CASSSSWSHEQYF. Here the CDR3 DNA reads TGTGCCAGCAGCTCGTCGTGGAGTCACGAGCAGTACTTC.

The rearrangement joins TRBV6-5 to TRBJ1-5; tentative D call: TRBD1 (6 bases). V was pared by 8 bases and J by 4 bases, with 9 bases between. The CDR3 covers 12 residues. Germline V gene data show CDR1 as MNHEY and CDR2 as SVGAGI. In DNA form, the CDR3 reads TGTGCCAGCGACAGGAGAAATCAGCCCCAGCATTTT. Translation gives CASDRRNQPQHF.

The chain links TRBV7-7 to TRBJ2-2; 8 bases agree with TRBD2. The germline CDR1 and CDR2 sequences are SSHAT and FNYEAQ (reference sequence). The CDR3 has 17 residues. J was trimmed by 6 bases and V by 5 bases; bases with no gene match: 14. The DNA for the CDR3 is TGTGCCAGCAGCCCCCGGGCGGGAGGCCTCCAGGCCGGGGAGCTGTTTTTT. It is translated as CASSPRAGGLQAGELFF.

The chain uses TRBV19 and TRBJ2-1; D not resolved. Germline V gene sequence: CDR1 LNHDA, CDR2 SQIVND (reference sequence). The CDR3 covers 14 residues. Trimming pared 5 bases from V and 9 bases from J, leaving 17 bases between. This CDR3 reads CASSQHDLGSEQFF. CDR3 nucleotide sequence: TGTGCCAGTAGTCAACACGACCTAGGAAGTGAGCAGTTCTTC.

The CDR3 loop reads CASSAHRAEYEKLFF. Written as DNA, the CDR3 is TGTGCCAGCAGCGCCCACAGGGCTGAGTATGAAAAACTGTTTTTT. J is TRBJ1-4 and V is TRBV3-1 (or the pseudogene TRBV3-2), with TRBD1 as a possible D gene (6 bases). This CDR3 is built from 15 residues. Germline CDR1 and CDR2: LGHDT and YNNKEL (reference sequence). Trimming removed 5 bases at V and 6 bases at J, with 16 bases between.

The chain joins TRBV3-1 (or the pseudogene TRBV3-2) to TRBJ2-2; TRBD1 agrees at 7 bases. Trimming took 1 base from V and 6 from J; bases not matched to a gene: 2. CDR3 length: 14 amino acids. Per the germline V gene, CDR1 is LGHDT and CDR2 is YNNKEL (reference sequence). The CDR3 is CASSQVRGPGELFF. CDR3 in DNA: TGTGCCAGCAGCCAAGTAAGGGGGCCCGGGGAGCTGTTTTTT.

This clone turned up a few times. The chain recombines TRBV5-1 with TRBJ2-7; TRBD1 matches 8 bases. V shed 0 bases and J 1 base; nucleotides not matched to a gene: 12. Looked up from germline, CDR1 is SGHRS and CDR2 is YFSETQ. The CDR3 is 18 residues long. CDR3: CASSLGLPGQALSYEQYF. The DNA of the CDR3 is TGCGCCAGCAGCTTGGGTCTCCCGGGACAGGCCCTATCCTACGAGCAGTACTTC. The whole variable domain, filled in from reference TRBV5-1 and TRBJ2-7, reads KAGVTQTPRYLIKTRGQQVTLSCSPISGHRSVSWYQQTPGQGLQFLFEYFSETQRNKGNFPGRFSGRQFSNSRSEMNVSTLELGDSALYLCASSLGLPGQALSYEQYFGPGTRLTVT.

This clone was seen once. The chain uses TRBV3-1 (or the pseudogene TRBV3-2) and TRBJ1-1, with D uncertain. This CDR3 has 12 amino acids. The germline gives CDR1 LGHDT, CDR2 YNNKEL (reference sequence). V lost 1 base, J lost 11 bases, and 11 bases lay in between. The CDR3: CASSQGKSVAFF. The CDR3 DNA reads TGTGCCAGCAGCCAAGGAAAATCAGTGGCTTTCTTT.

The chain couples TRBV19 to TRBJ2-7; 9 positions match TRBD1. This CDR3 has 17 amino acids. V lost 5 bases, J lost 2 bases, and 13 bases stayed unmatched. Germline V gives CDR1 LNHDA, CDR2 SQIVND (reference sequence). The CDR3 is CASSDQDRGLPPYEQYF. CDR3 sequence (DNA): TGTGCCAGTAGTGATCAGGACAGGGGTTTGCCTCCCTACGAGCAGTACTTC.

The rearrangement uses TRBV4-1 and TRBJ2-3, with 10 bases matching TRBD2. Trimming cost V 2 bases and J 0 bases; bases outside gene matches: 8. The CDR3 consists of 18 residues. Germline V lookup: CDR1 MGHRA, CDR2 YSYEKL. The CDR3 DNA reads TGCGCCAGCAGCCAATTAGTAGCGGGAGGTGCCAGCACAGATACGCAGTATTTT. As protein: CASSQLVAGGASTDTQYF.